A selection of T cell receptor beta chains follows, all from one sample in a study of lymphopenia after photon versus proton radiotherapy. Measured with immunoSEQ multiplex PCR; TCRdb has only the in-frame clones, and not every one. The sample carries approximately 65,000 clones, 75% to 90% recorded once. Sample: peripheral blood, taken from a patient treated with proton-based radiotherapy. These receptors were obtained from a man aged 80 or over with esophageal cancer. Each CDR3 is given with its conserved first and last residue. The order of the fields is J gene, V gene, CDR3 protein.

j_call: TRBJ1-1
v_call: TRBV2
cdr3_aa: CASTLPEGNTEAFF

j_call: TRBJ1-2
v_call: TRBV18
cdr3_aa: CASSRSGDLYGYTF

j_call: TRBJ1-1
v_call: TRBV5-1
cdr3_aa: CASSQEGGNLFGAFF

j_call: TRBJ1-3
v_call: TRBV19
cdr3_aa: CASSPITGTIYF

j_call: TRBJ2-7
v_call: TRBV5-4
cdr3_aa: CASSKLANPYEQYF

j_call: TRBJ2-1
v_call: TRBV30
cdr3_aa: CAWNRAYHYNEQFF

j_call: TRBJ1-5
v_call: TRBV19
cdr3_aa: CASSIDVFGGSCF

j_call: TRBJ2-1
v_call: TRBV10-3
cdr3_aa: CAAAPSGSSYNEQFF

j_call: TRBJ2-7
v_call: TRBV5-8
cdr3_aa: CASRPHPGTAFEQYF

j_call: TRBJ1-4
v_call: TRBV9
cdr3_aa: CASSVRTGLGEKLFF

j_call: TRBJ2-1
v_call: TRBV6-1
cdr3_aa: CASSGQGSFSYNEQFF

j_call: TRBJ1-1
v_call: TRBV9
cdr3_aa: CASGVGDTEAFF

j_call: TRBJ2-3
v_call: TRBV2
cdr3_aa: CASRRRTLGPQYF

j_call: TRBJ2-7
v_call: TRBV5-5
cdr3_aa: CASSVDLFEQYF

j_call: TRBJ2-7
v_call: TRBV7-9
cdr3_aa: CASSLVPTPYEQYF

j_call: TRBJ1-5
v_call: TRBV6-1
cdr3_aa: CASRRYSNQPQHF

j_call: TRBJ1-6
v_call: TRBV9
cdr3_aa: CASSVDRGGNSPLHF

j_call: TRBJ1-2
v_call: TRBV19
cdr3_aa: CASRTGRLNYGYTF

j_call: TRBJ1-4
v_call: TRBV10-3
cdr3_aa: CAISDDRTNEKLFF

j_call: TRBJ2-5
v_call: TRBV19
cdr3_aa: CASRDRGQETQYF

j_call: TRBJ1-1
v_call: TRBV5-1
cdr3_aa: CASSSRTGGVTEAFF

j_call: TRBJ1-1
v_call: TRBV7-6
cdr3_aa: CASSFTQAYSPGNTEAFF

j_call: TRBJ2-7
v_call: TRBV4-2
cdr3_aa: CASSQPGLESYEQYF

j_call: TRBJ1-6
v_call: TRBV28
cdr3_aa: CASSLVARPNSPLHF

j_call: TRBJ1-1
v_call: TRBV27
cdr3_aa: CASRGVMNTEAFF

j_call: TRBJ2-3
v_call: TRBV10-1
cdr3_aa: CASSVYTSTDTQYF

j_call: TRBJ2-7
v_call: TRBV5-8
cdr3_aa: CASSSGTGAYEQYF

j_call: TRBJ2-7
v_call: TRBV7-2
cdr3_aa: CASSHPLAGEGSYEQYF

j_call: TRBJ2-3
v_call: TRBV7-3
cdr3_aa: CASSLTGGPRTDTQYF

j_call: TRBJ2-5
v_call: TRBV7-2
cdr3_aa: CATGTSRSQETQYF

j_call: TRBJ1-5
v_call: TRBV6-5
cdr3_aa: CASSLRTGGNQPQHF

j_call: TRBJ2-2
v_call: TRBV7-9
cdr3_aa: CASSAGTGEAGELFF

j_call: TRBJ1-1
v_call: TRBV7-8
cdr3_aa: CASSSQMNTEAFF

j_call: TRBJ2-2
v_call: TRBV19
cdr3_aa: CASSIDRRVGELFF

j_call: TRBJ1-2
v_call: TRBV7-2
cdr3_aa: CASSNAQGAFGYTF

j_call: TRBJ1-6
v_call: TRBV27
cdr3_aa: CASSPPGSNSPLHF

j_call: TRBJ2-1
v_call: TRBV14
cdr3_aa: CASSRWDNEQFF

j_call: TRBJ2-7
v_call: TRBV11-2
cdr3_aa: CASSALSGRYIYEQYF

j_call: TRBJ1-2
v_call: TRBV30
cdr3_aa: CAWSVLRGPFYGYTF

j_call: TRBJ1-5
v_call: TRBV6-1
cdr3_aa: CASSGRQGVQPQHF

j_call: TRBJ2-1
v_call: TRBV29-1
cdr3_aa: CSVKRRYNEQFF

j_call: TRBJ2-5
v_call: TRBV7-9
cdr3_aa: CASSLGLGGNQETQYF

j_call: TRBJ2-7
v_call: TRBV2
cdr3_aa: CASSEMDRVLYEQYF

j_call: TRBJ1-1
v_call: TRBV25-1
cdr3_aa: CASRMDRGGTEAFF

j_call: TRBJ2-1
v_call: TRBV4-3
cdr3_aa: CASSQARASGNYNEQFF

j_call: TRBJ2-3
v_call: TRBV25-1
cdr3_aa: CASSGPSAAADTQYF

j_call: TRBJ2-4
v_call: TRBV19
cdr3_aa: CASSISRTLGNIQYF

j_call: TRBJ1-3
v_call: TRBV30
cdr3_aa: CAWSHRGLRRVGNTIYF

j_call: TRBJ2-7
v_call: TRBV9
cdr3_aa: CASSPRRGVPYEQYF

j_call: TRBJ2-7
v_call: TRBV7-2
cdr3_aa: CASSLEGLGGYEQYF

j_call: TRBJ2-5
v_call: TRBV7-3
cdr3_aa: CASSVNGQETQYF

j_call: TRBJ1-1
v_call: TRBV7-9
cdr3_aa: CASSVEGGTEAFF

j_call: TRBJ2-5
v_call: TRBV4-1
cdr3_aa: CASSPGLAGETQYF

j_call: TRBJ2-3
v_call: TRBV4-1
cdr3_aa: CASSQARFPGTDTQYF

j_call: TRBJ2-7
v_call: TRBV4-3
cdr3_aa: CASSQDSGAGEQYF

j_call: TRBJ2-3
v_call: TRBV5-6
cdr3_aa: CASSPGTGGTDTQYF

j_call: TRBJ1-1
v_call: TRBV20-1
cdr3_aa: CSAPGPIEAFF

j_call: TRBJ2-3
v_call: TRBV5-6
cdr3_aa: CASSLRQGADTQYF

j_call: TRBJ2-7
v_call: TRBV30
cdr3_aa: CAWSEGTFYEQYF